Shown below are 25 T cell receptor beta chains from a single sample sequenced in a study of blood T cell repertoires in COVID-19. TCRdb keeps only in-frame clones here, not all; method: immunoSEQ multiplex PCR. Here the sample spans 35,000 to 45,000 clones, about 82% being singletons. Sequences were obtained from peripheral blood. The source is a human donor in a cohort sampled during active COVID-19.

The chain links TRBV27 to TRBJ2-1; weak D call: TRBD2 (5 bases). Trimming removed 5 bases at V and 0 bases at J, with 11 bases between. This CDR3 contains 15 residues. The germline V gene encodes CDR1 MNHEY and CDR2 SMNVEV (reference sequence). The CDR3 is CASSGLHSSYNEQFF. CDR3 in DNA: TGTGCCAGCAGTGGACTCCATAGCTCCTACAATGAGCAGTTCTTC.

DNA of the CDR3: TGTGCCAGCAGCCAGGGGTCTGGGGCCAACGTCCTGACTTTC. This encodes CASSQGSGANVLTF. This rearrangement joins TRBV27 to TRBJ2-6; D is perhaps TRBD1 (6 bases). Germline lookup yields CDR1 MNHEY and CDR2 SMNVEV (reference sequence). The CDR3 is made up of 14 amino acids. Trimming took 6 bases from V and 1 from J, leaving 7 bases between them. The whole variable domain, remainder taken from reference TRBV27 and TRBJ2-6, is EAQVTQNPRYLITVTGKKLTVTCSQNMNHEYMSWYRQDPGLGLRQIYYSMNVEVTDKGDVPEGYKVSRKEKRNFPLILESPSPNQTSLYFCASSQGSGANVLTFGAGSRLTVL.

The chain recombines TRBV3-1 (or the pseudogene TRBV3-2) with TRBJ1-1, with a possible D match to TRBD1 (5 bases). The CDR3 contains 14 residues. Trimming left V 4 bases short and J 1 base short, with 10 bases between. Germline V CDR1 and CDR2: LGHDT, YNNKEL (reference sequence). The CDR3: CASSPLRENTEAFF. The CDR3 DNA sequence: TGTGCCAGCAGCCCCCTCAGGGAGAACACTGAAGCTTTCTTT.

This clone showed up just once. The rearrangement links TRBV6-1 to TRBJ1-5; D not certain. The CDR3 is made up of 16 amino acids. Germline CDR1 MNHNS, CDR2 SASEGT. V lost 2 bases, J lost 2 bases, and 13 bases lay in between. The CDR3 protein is CASSELAGFGNQPQHF. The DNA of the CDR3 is TGTGCCAGCAGTGAATTGGCCGGGTTTGGCAATCAGCCCCAGCATTTT.

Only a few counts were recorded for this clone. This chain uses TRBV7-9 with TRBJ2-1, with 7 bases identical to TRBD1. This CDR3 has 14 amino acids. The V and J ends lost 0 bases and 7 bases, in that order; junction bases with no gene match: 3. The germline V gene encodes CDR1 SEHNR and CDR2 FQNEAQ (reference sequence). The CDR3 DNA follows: TGTGCCAGCAGCTTAGCAGGGGGCTTGAATGAGCAGTTCTTC. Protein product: CASSLAGGLNEQFF.

CDR3 sequence: CASKSSSGGRGDTQYF. The CDR3 DNA reads TGTGCCAGCAAATCGTCAAGCGGCGGGCGGGGGGATACGCAGTATTTT. The chain recombines TRBV2 with TRBJ2-3; 7 bases agree with TRBD2. Germline values: CDR1 SNHLY, CDR2 FYNNEI. There are 16 residues in the CDR3. V lost 7 bases, J lost 6 bases, and 16 bases stayed unmatched.

The CDR3 region has the DNA TGCGCCAGCAGCTTGGGAGGAGTCTACCAGGGAAACGGGGAGCTGTTTTTT. Translation gives CASSLGGVYQGNGELFF. The chain carries TRBV5-1 and TRBJ2-2, with D possibly TRBD1 on 5 matching bases. The V gene lost 0 bases and the J gene lost 7 bases, with 19 bases spanning the gap. Germline CDR1 reads SGHRS; CDR2 reads YFSETQ. The CDR3 length is 17 residues.

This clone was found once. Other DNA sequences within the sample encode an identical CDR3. The CDR3 coding sequence is TGTGCCAGCAGCCCCTCGCAGGGGGCGCCGGTCTATGGCTACACCTTC. Translation: CASSPSQGAPVYGYTF. The V call is TRBV5-4, the J call TRBJ1-2; 8 nucleotides agree with TRBD1. CDR1 is SGHNT, CDR2 YYREEE, per germline (reference sequence). V dropped 4 bases and J dropped 4; count of bases not matched to a gene: 12. The CDR3 has 16 amino acids. Variable domain in full (rest from reference TRBV5-4 and TRBJ1-2): ETGVTQSPTHLIKTRGQQVTLRCSSQSGHNTVSWYQQALGQGPQFIFQYYREEENGRGNFPPRFSGLQFPNYSSELNVNALELDDSALYLCASSPSQGAPVYGYTFGSGTRLTVV.

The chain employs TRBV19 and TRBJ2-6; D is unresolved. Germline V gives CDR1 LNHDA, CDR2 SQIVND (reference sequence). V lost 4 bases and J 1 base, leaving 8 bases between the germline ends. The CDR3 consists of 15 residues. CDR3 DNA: TGTGCCAGTAGTAGTAGAGAGTCTGGGGCCAACGTCCTGACTTTC. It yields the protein CASSSRESGANVLTF.

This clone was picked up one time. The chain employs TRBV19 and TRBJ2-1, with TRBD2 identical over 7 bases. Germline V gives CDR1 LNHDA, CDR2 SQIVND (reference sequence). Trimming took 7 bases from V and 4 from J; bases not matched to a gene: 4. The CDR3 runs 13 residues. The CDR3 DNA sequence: TGTGCCAGTACCACTAGCGTATACAATGAGCAGTTCTTC. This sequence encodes CASTTSVYNEQFF.

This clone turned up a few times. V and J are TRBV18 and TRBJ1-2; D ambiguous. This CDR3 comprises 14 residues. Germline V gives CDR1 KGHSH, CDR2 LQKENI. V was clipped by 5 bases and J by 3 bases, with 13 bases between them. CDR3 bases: TGTGCCAGCTCAGCCGGGGAAATTGACTATGGCTACACCTTC. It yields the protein CASSAGEIDYGYTF.

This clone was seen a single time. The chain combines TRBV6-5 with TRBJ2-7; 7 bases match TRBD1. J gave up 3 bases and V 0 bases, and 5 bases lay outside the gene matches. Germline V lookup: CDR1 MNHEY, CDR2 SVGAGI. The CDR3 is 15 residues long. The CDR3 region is CASSYSFTGDYEQYF. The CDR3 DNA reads TGTGCCAGCAGTTACTCTTTTACAGGGGACTACGAGCAGTACTTC.

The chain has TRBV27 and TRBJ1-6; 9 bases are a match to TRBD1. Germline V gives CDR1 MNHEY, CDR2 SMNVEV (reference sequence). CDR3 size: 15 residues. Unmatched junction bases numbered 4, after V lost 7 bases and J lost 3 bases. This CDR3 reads CASTDRGYYNSPLHF. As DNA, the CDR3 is TGTGCCAGCACCGACAGGGGGTACTATAATTCACCCCTCCACTTT.

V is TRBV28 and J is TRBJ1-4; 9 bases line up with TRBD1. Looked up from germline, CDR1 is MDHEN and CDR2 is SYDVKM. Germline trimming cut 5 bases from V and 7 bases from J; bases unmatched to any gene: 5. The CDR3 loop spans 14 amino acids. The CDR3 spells CASSKTGGVEKLFF. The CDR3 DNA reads TGTGCCAGCAGTAAGACAGGGGGGGTTGAAAAACTGTTTTTT.

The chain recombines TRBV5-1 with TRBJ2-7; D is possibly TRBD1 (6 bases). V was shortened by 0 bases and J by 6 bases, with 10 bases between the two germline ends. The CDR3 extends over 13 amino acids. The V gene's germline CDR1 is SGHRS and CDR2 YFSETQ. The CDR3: CASSLDRVGEQYF. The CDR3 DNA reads TGCGCCAGCAGCTTGGACAGGGTTGGCGAGCAGTACTTC.

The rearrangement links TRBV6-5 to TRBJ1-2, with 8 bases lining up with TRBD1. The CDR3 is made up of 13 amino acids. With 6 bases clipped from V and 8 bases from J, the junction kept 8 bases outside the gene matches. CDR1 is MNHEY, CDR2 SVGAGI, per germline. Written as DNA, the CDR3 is TGTGCCAGCAGCCTCGACAGGGGACTCGGCTACACCTTC. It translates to CASSLDRGLGYTF.

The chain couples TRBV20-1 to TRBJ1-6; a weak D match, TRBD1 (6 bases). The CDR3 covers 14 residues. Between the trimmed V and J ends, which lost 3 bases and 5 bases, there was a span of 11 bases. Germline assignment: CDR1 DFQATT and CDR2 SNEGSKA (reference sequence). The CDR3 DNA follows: TGCAGTGCTAGTGTGGGACAAGATAATTCACCCCTCCACTTT. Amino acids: CSASVGQDNSPLHF.

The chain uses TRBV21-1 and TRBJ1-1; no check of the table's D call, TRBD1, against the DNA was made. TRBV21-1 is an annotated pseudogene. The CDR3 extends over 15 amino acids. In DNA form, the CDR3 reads TGTGCCAGCAGCAAAGCGCGGGGACAGGGTACTGAAGCTTTCTTT. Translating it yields CASSKARGQGTEAFF.

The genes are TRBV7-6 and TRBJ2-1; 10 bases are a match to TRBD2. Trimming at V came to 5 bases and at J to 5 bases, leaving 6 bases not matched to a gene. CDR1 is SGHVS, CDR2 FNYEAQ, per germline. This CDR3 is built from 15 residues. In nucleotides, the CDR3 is TGTGCCAGCAGCCCGACTAGCGGGCCGCACAATGAGCAGTTCTTC. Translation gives CASSPTSGPHNEQFF.

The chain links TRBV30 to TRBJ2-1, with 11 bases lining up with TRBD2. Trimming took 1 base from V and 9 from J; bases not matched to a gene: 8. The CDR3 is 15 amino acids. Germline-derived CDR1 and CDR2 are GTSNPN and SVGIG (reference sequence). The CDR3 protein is CAWSEVAGGPVEQFF. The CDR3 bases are TGTGCCTGGAGTGAAGTAGCGGGAGGGCCAGTTGAGCAGTTCTTC.

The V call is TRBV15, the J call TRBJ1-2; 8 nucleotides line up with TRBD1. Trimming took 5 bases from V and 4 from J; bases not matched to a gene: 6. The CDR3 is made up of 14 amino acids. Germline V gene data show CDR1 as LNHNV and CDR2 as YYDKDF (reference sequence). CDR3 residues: CATSARTGSYGYTF. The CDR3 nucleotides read TGTGCCACCAGCGCCCGGACAGGGAGCTATGGCTACACCTTC.

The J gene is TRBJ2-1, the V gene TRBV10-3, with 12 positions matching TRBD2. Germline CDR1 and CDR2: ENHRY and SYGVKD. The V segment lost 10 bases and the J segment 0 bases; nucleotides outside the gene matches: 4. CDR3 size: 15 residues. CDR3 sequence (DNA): TGTGCCACCCGGACTAGCGGGGACTCCTACAATGAGCAGTTCTTC. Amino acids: CATRTSGDSYNEQFF.

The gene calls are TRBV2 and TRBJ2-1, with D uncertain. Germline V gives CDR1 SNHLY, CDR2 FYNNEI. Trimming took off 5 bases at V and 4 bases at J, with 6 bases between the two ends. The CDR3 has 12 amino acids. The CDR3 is CASSPSYNEQFF. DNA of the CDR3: TGTGCCAGCAGTCCCAGTTACAATGAGCAGTTCTTC.

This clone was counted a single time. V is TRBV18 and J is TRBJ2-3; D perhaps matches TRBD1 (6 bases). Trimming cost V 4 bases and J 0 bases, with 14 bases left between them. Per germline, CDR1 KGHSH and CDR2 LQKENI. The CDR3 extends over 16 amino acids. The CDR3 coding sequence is TGTGCCAGCTCACTCGGCGGACAGACTAGCACAGATACGCAGTATTTT. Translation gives CASSLGGQTSTDTQYF.

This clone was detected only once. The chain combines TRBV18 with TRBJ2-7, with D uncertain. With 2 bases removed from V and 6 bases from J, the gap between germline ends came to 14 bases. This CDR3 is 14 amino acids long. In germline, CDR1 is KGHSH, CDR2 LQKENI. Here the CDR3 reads CASSPGQSEREQYF. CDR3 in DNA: TGTGCCAGCTCACCAGGGCAGTCCGAACGCGAGCAGTACTTC.